This T cell receptor beta chain was captured in a study of identical twins. TCRdb fed the 5' RACE reads into MiXCR, producing one record per CDR3 protein. The table shows 700,000 or so distinct CDR3 sequences, with approximately 22% occurring only once. The CDR3 is 13 residues long. Germline V gives CDR1 SSHAT, CDR2 FNYEAQ (reference sequence). This clonotype was observed a handful of times. Compared with germline, one end of the junction differs, possibly owing to a read error. The same data also contributed to another study, on T cells expressing NK-cell markers. As that report states: Specificity for HCMV among expanded NKG2C+ T cell clones was not established.

The receptor was isolated from a woman aged 18-29 years in good health. The sequenced sample consisted of PBMCs. The rearrangement uses TRBV7-7 and TRBJ2-1; D is unclear. The CDR3, as DNA: TGTGCTAGCAGCTTATACGGTTACAATGAGCAGTTCTTC. Translated: CASSLYGYNEQFF.